Listed below are T cell receptor beta chains from one sample, sequenced in a study of blood T cell repertoires in COVID-19. Only in-frame clones appear in the TCRdb table, and some are missing; sequencing was by immunoSEQ multiplex PCR. The sample has 90,000 to 120,000 clones, approximately 93% seen once. The specimen sequenced was peripheral blood. The receptors were sampled from a man in his sixties with acute or convalescent COVID-19. CDR3s include the opening cysteine and the closing phenylalanine or tryptophan.

>TRBV4-2|18
CASSQDSLNLGGSYEQFF
>TRBV30|16
CAWSGLRTGVMDEQFF
>TRBV15|13
CATGSGLNTEAFF
>TRBV6-5|13
CASSPGPAGGYTF
>TRBV11-1|15
CASSLGPPGANVLTF
>TRBV3-1/TRBV3-2|15
CASSQPVVTGNTIYF
>TRBV27|15
CASSLPGARHNEQFF
>TRBV18|13
CASSPRLTGELFF
>TRBV6-5|13
CASTSRYQETQYF
>TRBV30|12
CAWTGSKNIQYF
>TRBV28|15
CASSSGAQGAGELFF
>TRBV15|15
CATSVEGASSYEQYF
>TRBV7-3|13
CASSLEAQTEAFF
>TRBV5-1|15
CASSWGQGTSYEQYF
>TRBV27|16
CASSRASGRSYNEQFF
>TRBV11-3|13
CASSLDESSPLHF
>TRBV3-1/TRBV3-2|13
CASSQVRETEAFF
>TRBV19|13
CASSIGQSNEQFF
>TRBV11-2|15
CASSPGGGGSYEQYF
>TRBV2|14
CASSEAGQGDGYTF
>TRBV11-2|15
CASSLAGGPGDEQFF
>TRBV28|16
CASSIWWTGPNQPQHF
>TRBV5-1|14
CASSLEGAQETQYF
>TRBV28|16
CASSSTPGQGGYGYTF
>TRBV14|16
CASSQDPGHSTDTQYF
>TRBV10-3|11
CAIRTQRLLLF
>TRBV6-6|14
CASSYSAGGVGYTF
>TRBV9|15
CASSVDMGLNTEAFF
>TRBV19|10
CATSGRGYTF
>TRBV29-1|13
CSVDRTGNEKLFF
>TRBV19|16
CASSIARGVEGYGYTF
>TRBV3-1/TRBV3-2|15
CASSQDGGGYTEAFF
>TRBV15|18
CATSSRGAGGALGNTIYF
>TRBV6-5|14
CASKNYRDTGELFF
>TRBV13|17
CASSLGTGGFFSYEQYF
>TRBV5-4|17
CASSPGPGQGNTGELFF
>TRBV15|13
CATSRDPGAEAFF
>TRBV30|15
CAWRKGLISYNEQFF
>TRBV19|14
CASSRGQVNTEAFF
>TRBV24-1|15
CATSRRAGGVNEQFF
>TRBV19|13
CASRDSPNYGYTF
>TRBV27|16
CASSSLAGAPPNEQFF
>TRBV5-5|13
CASSLTTGSEQFF